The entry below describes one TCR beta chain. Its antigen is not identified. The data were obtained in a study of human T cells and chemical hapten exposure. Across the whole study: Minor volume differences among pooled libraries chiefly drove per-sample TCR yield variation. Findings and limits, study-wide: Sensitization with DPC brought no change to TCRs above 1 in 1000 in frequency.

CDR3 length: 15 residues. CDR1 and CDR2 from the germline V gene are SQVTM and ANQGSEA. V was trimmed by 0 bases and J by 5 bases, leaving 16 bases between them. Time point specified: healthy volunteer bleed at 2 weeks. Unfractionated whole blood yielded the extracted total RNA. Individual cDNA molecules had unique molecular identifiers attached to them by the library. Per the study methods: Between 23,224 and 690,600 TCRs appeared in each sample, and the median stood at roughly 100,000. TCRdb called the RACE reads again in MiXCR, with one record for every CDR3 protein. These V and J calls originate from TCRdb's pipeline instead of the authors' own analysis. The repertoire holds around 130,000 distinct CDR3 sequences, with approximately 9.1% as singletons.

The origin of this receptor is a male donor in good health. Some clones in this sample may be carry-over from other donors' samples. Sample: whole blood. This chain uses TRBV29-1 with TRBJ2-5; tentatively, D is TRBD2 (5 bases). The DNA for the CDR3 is TGCAGCGTTGAAGATAGAGGGCCGCCCCGGGAGACCCAGTACTTC. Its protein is CSVEDRGPPRETQYF.